The 27 T cell receptor beta chains reported below all come from one sample, sequenced in a study of shared clonotypes between healthy human individuals. Using immunoSEQ multiplex PCR, the repertoire was profiled, and TCRdb retains in-frame clones only, with some absent. The data contain around 580,000 clones, 95% to 98% of them singletons. CD8 cells classed as naive were CD45RO-negative and positively selected for CCR7, excluding terminally differentiated effector memory CD45RA+ cells. Input material: naive CD8+ T cells sorted from blood. These receptors were taken from a man aged 30-40 years in good health.

The V gene is TRBV6-5, the J gene TRBJ1-2; possibly TRBD1 for D (6 bases). The V gene lost 10 bases and the J gene lost 3 bases, with 12 bases spanning the gap. Germline CDR1 MNHEY, CDR2 SVGAGI. The CDR3 spans 12 residues. The CDR3 here is CATSEGDYGYTF. The CDR3 bases are TGTGCCACCTCAGAGGGGGACTATGGCTACACCTTC.

The chain is built from TRBV28 and TRBJ1-2; 7 bases are shared with TRBD1. The CDR3 is 16 residues long. Germline CDR1 MDHEN, CDR2 SYDVKM. V dropped 2 bases and J dropped 5; count of bases not matched to a gene: 11. The chain's CDR3 is CASSLDREGRAYGYTF. The CDR3, as DNA: TGTGCCAGCAGTTTAGACAGGGAGGGGAGGGCGTATGGCTACACCTTC.

The rearrangement uses TRBV5-5 and TRBJ2-2, with D hard to call. Trimming took 1 base from V and 0 from J, leaving 4 bases between them. This CDR3 is 14 amino acids long. Per the germline V gene, CDR1 is SGHKS and CDR2 is YYEKEE (reference sequence). The CDR3 DNA follows: TGTGCCAGCAGCTTGTATCCGAACACCGGGGAGCTGTTTTTT. Translating it yields CASSLYPNTGELFF. Full variable domain (missing parts from reference TRBV5-5 and TRBJ2-2): DAGVTQSPTHLIKTRGQQVTLRCSPISGHKSVSWYQQVLGQGPQFIFQYYEKEERGRGNFPDRFSARQFPNYSSELNVNALLLGDSALYLCASSLYPNTGELFFGEGSRLTVL.

The genes are TRBV21-1 and TRBJ1-1. TRBV21-1 is described as a pseudogene. This CDR3 is 14 amino acids long. The CDR3 spells CASSKTGENTEAFF. In DNA form, the CDR3 reads TGTGCCAGCAGCAAAACGGGTGAGAACACTGAAGCTTTCTTT.

The chain links TRBV18 to TRBJ2-1; D possibly uses TRBD1 or TRBD2 (5 bases each). The CDR3 totals 14 residues. From germline, CDR1 is KGHSH and CDR2 LQKENI. V was clipped by 2 bases and J by 7 bases, with 12 bases between them. Here the CDR3 DNA reads TGTGCCAGCTCACCAGTGGGTGAGGGGAATGAGCAGTTCTTC. This gives the protein CASSPVGEGNEQFF.

The rearrangement joins TRBV13 to TRBJ2-1, with 7 bases identical to TRBD2. V shed 5 bases, J shed 3 bases, and the junction held 7 bases outside the gene matches. CDR1 is PRHDT and CDR2 is FYEKMQ in the germline V gene (reference sequence). The CDR3 extends over 15 amino acids. The CDR3 here is CASSPGLDFYNEQFF. The CDR3 bases are TGTGCCAGCAGCCCTGGACTAGATTTCTACAATGAGCAGTTCTTC.

This sequence joins TRBV5-4 and TRBJ2-6; 7 bases match TRBD1. The CDR3 is 15 amino acids. Germline V CDR1 and CDR2: SGHNT, YYREEE (reference sequence). V lost 5 bases, J lost 1 base, and 3 bases stayed unmatched. The DNA of the CDR3 is TGTGCCAGCAGACCGACAGGGTCTGGGGCCAACGTCCTGACTTTC. Translated: CASRPTGSGANVLTF.

This chain joins TRBV4-1 and TRBJ2-3, with 7 bases identical to TRBD1. The V and J ends lost 0 bases and 1 base, in that order; junction bases with no gene match: 4. Germline values: CDR1 MGHRA, CDR2 YSYEKL. The CDR3 runs to 16 residues. The CDR3 reads CASSQEDRAGTDTQYF. The CDR3 coding sequence is TGCGCCAGCAGCCAAGAAGACAGGGCCGGCACAGATACGCAGTATTTT.

The chain couples TRBV14 to TRBJ2-7, with D unresolved. Germline CDR1 and CDR2: SGHDN and FVKESK. V was clipped by 3 bases and J by 6 bases, with 6 bases between them. The CDR3 is 11 amino acids. In DNA, the CDR3 is TGTGCCAGCAGCCACGGCCGCGAGCAGTACTTC. Translation gives CASSHGREQYF. Full variable domain (missing parts from reference TRBV14 and TRBJ2-7): EAGVTQFPSHSVIEKGQTVTLRCDPISGHDNLYWYRRVMGKEIKFLLHFVKESKQDESGMPNNRFLAERTGGTYSTLKVQPAELEDSGVYFCASSHGREQYFGPGTRLTVT.

V and J are TRBV7-9 and TRBJ2-1; TRBD1 might be the D (6 bases). The V end was cut by 5 bases, the J end by 8 bases, with 16 bases between. The CDR3 consists of 14 residues. Germline loops: CDR1 SEHNR, CDR2 FQNEAQ (reference sequence). This CDR3 reads CASSPEDRPDEQFF. The CDR3 DNA follows: TGTGCCAGCAGCCCAGAAGACAGGCCTGATGAGCAGTTCTTC.

V gene TRBV11-2 combines with J gene TRBJ2-1, with 10 bases lining up with TRBD2. The J segment lost 8 bases and the V segment lost 1 base, leaving 2 bases of the junction unmatched. The germline CDR1 and CDR2 sequences are SGHAT and FQNNGV. The length of the CDR3 is 14 residues. The CDR3 nucleotides are TGTGCCAGCAGCTTAGTTCTAGCGGGAGATGAGCAGTTCTTC. Translation gives CASSLVLAGDEQFF.

This chain joins TRBV28 and TRBJ2-7, with TRBD2 as a possible D gene (5 bases). Germline V lookup: CDR1 MDHEN, CDR2 SYDVKM. Trimming removed 5 bases at V and 1 base at J, with 21 bases between. CDR3 length: 17 residues. CDR3 nucleotide sequence: TGTGCCAGCAGTCTTAATCCGACGGGGTCCTCTTCCTACGAGCAGTACTTC. It is translated as CASSLNPTGSSSYEQYF.

The rearrangement joins TRBV20-1 to TRBJ2-1, with no clear D. This CDR3 has 11 residues. Trimming left V 4 bases short and J 8 bases short, with 9 bases between. Per germline, CDR1 DFQATT and CDR2 SNEGSKA (reference sequence). The CDR3 nucleotides are TGCAGTGCTACCCCGGCCCATGAGCAGTTCTTC. Translation gives CSATPAHEQFF.

This chain joins TRBV6-1 and TRBJ2-5; the D is unclear. The germline CDR1 and CDR2 sequences are MNHNS and SASEGT. V dropped 5 bases and J dropped 2 bases, with 15 bases sitting between them. The CDR3 covers 15 residues. The CDR3 sequence: CASSPAPLRQETQYF. The CDR3 bases are TGTGCCAGCAGTCCGGCCCCCCTCCGGCAAGAGACCCAGTACTTC.

The J gene is TRBJ2-5, the V gene TRBV7-8; D is undetermined. In germline, CDR1 is SGHVS, CDR2 FQNEAQ. Deletions cut 5 bases from V and 5 bases from J, with 15 bases between. The CDR3 sequence is 14 residues long. The CDR3 coding sequence is TGTGCCAGCAGCCCACGTTCCCGGGTGGAGACCCAGTACTTC. This encodes CASSPRSRVETQYF.

The chain employs TRBV5-1 and TRBJ2-3, with 14 bases identical to TRBD2. This CDR3 has 16 amino acids. Germline V CDR1 and CDR2: SGHRS, YFSETQ. The trim removed 4 bases at V and 4 bases at J, leaving 5 bases unmatched. CDR3 in amino acids: CASSAEGLAGADTQYF. CDR3 DNA sequence: TGCGCCAGCAGCGCTGAGGGACTAGCGGGAGCAGATACGCAGTATTTT.

The chain is built from TRBV4-1 and TRBJ2-3; D perhaps matches TRBD1 (6 bases). Germline V CDR1 and CDR2: MGHRA, YSYEKL. Between the trimmed V and J ends, which lost 6 bases and 4 bases, there was a span of 14 bases. The CDR3 loop spans 14 amino acids. The CDR3 reads CASSPWGRADTQYF. The CDR3 DNA is TGCGCCAGCAGTCCTTGGGGGCGGGCAGATACGCAGTATTTT.

This chain joins TRBV10-2 and TRBJ2-1, with 9 bases aligning to TRBD2. J lost 4 bases, V lost 6 bases, and 4 bases had no gene match. Germline V gene sequence: CDR1 WSHSY, CDR2 SAAADI. The CDR3 contains 14 residues. The CDR3 region has the DNA TGCGCCAGCAGCCCGGGACTAGCTTACAATGAGCAGTTCTTC. Protein sequence: CASSPGLAYNEQFF.

The J gene is TRBJ2-1, the V gene TRBV7-9; TRBD2 matches 10 bases. With 1 base clipped from V and 9 bases from J, the junction kept 6 bases outside the gene matches. This CDR3 region has 15 residues. The germline gives CDR1 SEHNR, CDR2 FQNEAQ (reference sequence). The CDR3 here is CASSLGLAGVAEQFF. CDR3 DNA sequence: TGTGCCAGCAGCTTAGGCCTAGCGGGAGTCGCTGAGCAGTTCTTC.

The chain is built from TRBV28 and TRBJ1-1; 10 positions agree with TRBD1. This CDR3 spans 13 amino acids. Germline trimming cut 6 bases from V and 6 bases from J; bases unmatched to any gene: 4. From germline, CDR1 is MDHEN and CDR2 SYDVKM. CDR3 nucleotide sequence: TGTGCCAGCAGCCGACAGGGGGCAGCTGAAGCTTTCTTT. It codes for CASSRQGAAEAFF.

This clone occurred once. DNA of the CDR3: TGTGCCAGCACTGGGGAGCCCTACGAGCAGTACTTC. The encoded protein is CASTGEPYEQYF. The genes are TRBV2 and TRBJ2-7; D is perhaps TRBD2 (5 bases). Germline V gene data show CDR1 as SNHLY and CDR2 as FYNNEI. This CDR3 spans 12 amino acids. Between the trimmed V and J ends, which lost 7 bases and 2 bases, there was a span of 9 bases.

This clone was observed a few times. The rearrangement uses TRBV6-5 and TRBJ1-2; 7 nucleotides line up with TRBD1. With V trimmed by 8 bases and J by 3 bases, 6 bases remained unmatched. The length of the CDR3 is 13 residues. CDR1 is MNHEY, CDR2 SVGAGI, per germline. The CDR3 sequence is CASQRQGDYGYTF. The CDR3 DNA is TGTGCCAGCCAACGACAGGGAGACTATGGCTACACCTTC.

V gene TRBV7-9 combines with J gene TRBJ2-7, with D maybe TRBD1 (5 bases). Trimming left V 7 bases short and J 3 bases short, with 16 bases between. Germline V gives CDR1 SEHNR, CDR2 FQNEAQ (reference sequence). The CDR3 has 14 amino acids. In DNA form, the CDR3 reads TGTGCCAGCACCATAGACAGCCTTAACTACGAGCAGTACTTC. Its translation: CASTIDSLNYEQYF.

The chain couples TRBV7-2 to TRBJ2-7; D unclear. Germline values: CDR1 SGHTA, CDR2 FQGNSA. Trimming cost V 5 bases and J 2 bases, with 10 bases left between them. The CDR3 totals 13 residues. This CDR3 is CASSPVVTYEQYF. The CDR3 DNA sequence: TGTGCCAGCAGCCCCGTGGTTACCTACGAGCAGTACTTC.

This clone was detected only once. The rearrangement joins TRBV7-9 to TRBJ2-7; TRBD1 matches 7 bases. Germline-derived CDR1 and CDR2 are SEHNR and FQNEAQ (reference sequence). Trimming took 1 base from V and 5 from J; bases not matched to a gene: 14. The CDR3 consists of 17 residues. For the CDR3, the DNA is TGTGCCAGCAGCTTAGAGTTCTCGGACAGGCGGGTCCACGAGCAGTACTTC. Residues: CASSLEFSDRRVHEQYF.

This chain uses TRBV6-6 with TRBJ2-7; 10 bases map to TRBD2. This CDR3 has 15 residues. Germline loops: CDR1 MNHNY, CDR2 SVGAGI (reference sequence). The V and J ends lost 6 bases and 2 bases, in that order; junction bases with no gene match: 7. The CDR3 loop is CASRTGTSETYEQYF. The DNA for the CDR3 is TGTGCCAGCAGAACCGGGACTAGCGAAACCTACGAGCAGTACTTC.

The chain carries TRBV10-1 and TRBJ2-2, with D possibly TRBD1 on 6 matching bases. The CDR3 contains 14 residues. The ends were cut back, 8 bases at V and 0 bases at J, with 10 bases in the middle. Germline V CDR1 and CDR2: WNHNN, SYGVQD (reference sequence). The CDR3 protein is CASGQNTNTGELFF. The CDR3, as DNA: TGCGCCAGCGGACAGAATACGAACACCGGGGAGCTGTTTTTT.